This T cell receptor (beta chain) was obtained from a study of tumor-infiltrating lymphocytes in primary liver carcinoma. Study-level background: Samples yielded about 3.65 to 7.5 million productive TCRbeta reads, similar across tissue types.

Findings and caveats of the study: Tumor-adjacent and tumor-blood pairs shared less of their repertoires than tumor region pairs shared.

With regard to this clonotype: Its antigen remains unknown.

Out of unsorted whole blood came the blood RNA, and germline DNA was extracted as well. Total RNA amounting to 450 to 550 ng was the source from which TCR beta cDNA was made with a constant-region primer. Slightly modified ARM-PCR with three nested multiplex PCR rounds yielded TCR beta libraries. Running roughly 10 cycles apiece, the first two PCR rounds relied on TRBV1-TRBV30 forward primers together with a C-beta reverse primer. One entry per CDR3 protein, called by TCRdb with MiXCR from the multiplex PCR reads. Of about 350,000 distinct CDR3 sequences listed, less than 75% are singletons. The CDR3 length is 15 residues. Per germline, CDR1 SGHAT and CDR2 FQNNGV. The V end lost 4 bases, the J end lost 8 bases, and 18 bases lay between the germline ends.

The chain combines TRBV11-2 with TRBJ2-1, with D perhaps assigned TRBD1 or TRBD2 (7 bases each). The sequenced material came from peripheral blood. The clonotype was recovered from a man aged 35-49 years with primary liver carcinoma and hepatitis B virus infection. CDR3 region: CASSSYSPGGDEQFF. CDR3 DNA: TGTGCCAGCAGCTCATACTCCCCAGGGGGGGATGAGCAGTTCTTC.